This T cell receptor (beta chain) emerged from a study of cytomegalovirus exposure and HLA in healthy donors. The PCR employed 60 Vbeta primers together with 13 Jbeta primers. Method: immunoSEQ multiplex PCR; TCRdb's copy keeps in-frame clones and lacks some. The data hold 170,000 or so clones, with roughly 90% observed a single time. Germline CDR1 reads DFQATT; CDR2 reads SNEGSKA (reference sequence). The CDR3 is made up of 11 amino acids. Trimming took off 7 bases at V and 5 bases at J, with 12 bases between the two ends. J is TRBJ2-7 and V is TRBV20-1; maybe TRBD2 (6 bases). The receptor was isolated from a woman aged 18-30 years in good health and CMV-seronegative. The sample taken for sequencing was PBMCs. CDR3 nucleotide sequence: TGCAGTGTAGAGCGGGTCGACGAGCAGTACTTC. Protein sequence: CSVERVDEQYF.